These T cell receptor beta chains were read from a single sample in a study of T cell responses to AZD1222 COVID-19 vaccine. The method was immunoSEQ multiplex PCR; TCRdb's version includes in-frame clones alone and lacks a portion of them. The sample shows roughly 150,000 clones, 90% to 95% of them seen only once. The sequencing used peripheral blood, collected on day 0 of AZD1222 vaccination. The receptor source for this set is an adult in good health. Both conserved end residues are part of each CDR3. Each record gives: clone size, CDR3 length, D gene, J gene, V gene, CDR3 DNA, CDR3 protein. D genes are given only for firm matches. Clone size appears in some rows only: once, few, many, or a class for an expanded clone.

clone_size: .; cdr3_length: 14; d_call: .; j_call: TRBJ1-2; v_call: TRBV4-1; cdr3_nt: TGCGCCAGCAGCTTTGAAGGTATCGGCTATGGCTACACCTTC; cdr3_aa: CASSFEGIGYGYTF
clone_size: .; cdr3_length: 13; d_call: .; j_call: TRBJ2-7; v_call: TRBV6-1; cdr3_nt: TGTGCCAGCGGGGGGACATGGTCCTACGAGCAGTACTTC; cdr3_aa: CASGGTWSYEQYF
clone_size: .; cdr3_length: 16; d_call: TRBD2; j_call: TRBJ2-1; v_call: TRBV2; cdr3_nt: TGTGCCAGCAGTGATGGAGCGGGGGGTCAGAGAAATGAGCAGTTCTTC; cdr3_aa: CASSDGAGGQRNEQFF
clone_size: .; cdr3_length: 18; d_call: TRBD2; j_call: TRBJ2-1; v_call: TRBV7-3; cdr3_nt: TGTGCCAGCAGCTTAACTGGGCCGGTGACTAGCGGTTACAATGAGCAGTTCTTC; cdr3_aa: CASSLTGPVTSGYNEQFF
clone_size: .; cdr3_length: 14; d_call: .; j_call: TRBJ1-5; v_call: TRBV7-2; cdr3_nt: TGTGCCAGCAGCTTAGCACAGGGAAATCAGCCCCAGCATTTT; cdr3_aa: CASSLAQGNQPQHF
clone_size: .; cdr3_length: 15; d_call: TRBD1; j_call: TRBJ1-4; v_call: TRBV18; cdr3_nt: TGTGCCAGCTCACCCCTGGGACAGGGTGACGAAAAACTGTTTTTT; cdr3_aa: CASSPLGQGDEKLFF
clone_size: .; cdr3_length: 17; d_call: .; j_call: TRBJ2-3; v_call: TRBV7-2; cdr3_nt: TGTGCCAGCAGCTTAGCAGGTGACAGACCCCCCACAGATACGCAGTATTTT; cdr3_aa: CASSLAGDRPPTDTQYF
clone_size: .; cdr3_length: 16; d_call: .; j_call: TRBJ2-7; v_call: TRBV5-1; cdr3_nt: TGCGCCAGCAGCTTGGTTGGGGGGCTCGTCTCCTACGAGCAGTACTTC; cdr3_aa: CASSLVGGLVSYEQYF
clone_size: .; cdr3_length: 17; d_call: .; j_call: TRBJ1-3; v_call: TRBV12-1; cdr3_nt: TGTGCCAGCAGCTTTGTCGGGACAGGGTGCCCTGGAAACACCATATATTTT; cdr3_aa: CASSFVGTGCPGNTIYF
clone_size: .; cdr3_length: 11; d_call: .; j_call: TRBJ2-5; v_call: TRBV18; cdr3_nt: TGTGCCAGCTCACCGGAGGAGACCCAGTACTTC; cdr3_aa: CASSPEETQYF
clone_size: once; cdr3_length: 14; d_call: .; j_call: TRBJ2-2; v_call: TRBV3-1/TRBV3-2; cdr3_nt: TGTGCCAGCAGCTGGGGGGTCCCGACCGGGGAGCTGTTTTTT; cdr3_aa: CASSWGVPTGELFF
clone_size: .; cdr3_length: 16; d_call: .; j_call: TRBJ1-1; v_call: TRBV4-1; cdr3_nt: TGCGCCAGCAGCCAAGTTTCGGGCAGCATTAACACTGAAGCTTTCTTT; cdr3_aa: CASSQVSGSINTEAFF
clone_size: .; cdr3_length: 17; d_call: TRBD1; j_call: TRBJ2-7; v_call: TRBV4-3; cdr3_nt: TGCGCCAGCAGCCTGAGGGGGTCCGGGACAGAGCTCTCCGAGCAGTACTTC; cdr3_aa: CASSLRGSGTELSEQYF
clone_size: .; cdr3_length: 14; d_call: .; j_call: TRBJ2-5; v_call: TRBV6-2/TRBV6-3; cdr3_nt: TGTGCCAGCCGCCCTCCCGGGGTAGACCAGACCCAGTACTTC; cdr3_aa: CASRPPGVDQTQYF
clone_size: few; cdr3_length: 15; d_call: .; j_call: TRBJ1-2; v_call: TRBV27; cdr3_nt: TGTGCCAGCAGTTTATCGGGCAGGGGAGGCTATGGCTACACCTTC; cdr3_aa: CASSLSGRGGYGYTF
clone_size: .; cdr3_length: 15; d_call: TRBD2; j_call: TRBJ2-3; v_call: TRBV11-3; cdr3_nt: TGTGCCAGCAGCCCGGGACTAGCGGGCACAGATACGCAGTATTTT; cdr3_aa: CASSPGLAGTDTQYF
clone_size: .; cdr3_length: 15; d_call: .; j_call: TRBJ2-3; v_call: TRBV27; cdr3_nt: TGTGCCAGCAGTCCGACGTGGCAGACCACAGATACGCAGTATTTT; cdr3_aa: CASSPTWQTTDTQYF
clone_size: .; cdr3_length: 18; d_call: TRBD2; j_call: TRBJ2-7; v_call: TRBV5-5; cdr3_nt: TGTGCCAGCAGCTTGGGCGGGACTAGCGGGAGTTTCCAAAGCGAGCAGTACTTC; cdr3_aa: CASSLGGTSGSFQSEQYF
clone_size: .; cdr3_length: 16; d_call: .; j_call: TRBJ1-3; v_call: TRBV7-2; cdr3_nt: TGTGCCAGCAGCTTATATACAGGCCCGAACCCAAACACCATATATTTT; cdr3_aa: CASSLYTGPNPNTIYF
clone_size: .; cdr3_length: 16; d_call: .; j_call: TRBJ2-2; v_call: TRBV6-4; cdr3_nt: TGTGCCAGCAGTGATGGTCAGGGGAAGAACACCGGGGAGCTGTTTTTT; cdr3_aa: CASSDGQGKNTGELFF
clone_size: .; cdr3_length: 13; d_call: .; j_call: TRBJ2-3; v_call: TRBV7-9; cdr3_nt: TGTGCCAGCAGCTCCAGTCCTGAGGGGACGCAGTATTTT; cdr3_aa: CASSSSPEGTQYF
clone_size: .; cdr3_length: 15; d_call: .; j_call: TRBJ2-3; v_call: TRBV24-1; cdr3_nt: TGTGCCACCAGTGATTCCGGAGCCGGTCCTCTTACGCAGTATTTT; cdr3_aa: CATSDSGAGPLTQYF
clone_size: .; cdr3_length: 15; d_call: .; j_call: TRBJ1-4; v_call: TRBV6-2/TRBV6-3; cdr3_nt: TGTGCCAGCAGTTACTGGGGGACGACTAATGAAAAACTGTTTTTT; cdr3_aa: CASSYWGTTNEKLFF
clone_size: .; cdr3_length: 16; d_call: .; j_call: TRBJ2-7; v_call: TRBV6-5; cdr3_nt: TGTGCCAGCAGTTACTCCCCCGGGGACGGCGCATTACCGCAGTACTTC; cdr3_aa: CASSYSPGDGALPQYF
clone_size: once; cdr3_length: 14; d_call: .; j_call: TRBJ1-5; v_call: TRBV30; cdr3_nt: TGTGCCTGGAGTGAGGGGGACCAGGACCAGCCCCAGCATTTT; cdr3_aa: CAWSEGDQDQPQHF
clone_size: once; cdr3_length: 13; d_call: .; j_call: TRBJ1-5; v_call: TRBV3-1/TRBV3-2; cdr3_nt: TGTGCCAGCAGCCAAGACAGTAAACAGCCCCAGCATTTT; cdr3_aa: CASSQDSKQPQHF
clone_size: .; cdr3_length: 14; d_call: .; j_call: TRBJ2-4; v_call: TRBV7-5; cdr3_nt: TGTGCCAGAAGCTTAATCCGGTGGATGAACATTCAGTACTTC; cdr3_aa: CARSLIRWMNIQYF
clone_size: .; cdr3_length: 13; d_call: .; j_call: TRBJ1-5; v_call: TRBV30; cdr3_nt: TGTGCCTGGAGCGCGGACACCTTAGGGCCCCAGCATTTT; cdr3_aa: CAWSADTLGPQHF
clone_size: .; cdr3_length: 15; d_call: TRBD2; j_call: TRBJ2-3; v_call: TRBV7-2; cdr3_nt: TGTGCCAGCAGCCGGGGGGGGGCAGGCACAGATACGCAGTATTTT; cdr3_aa: CASSRGGAGTDTQYF
clone_size: .; cdr3_length: 19; d_call: TRBD2; j_call: TRBJ2-1; v_call: TRBV10-1; cdr3_nt: TGCGCCAGCAGTCTAACTTCTAGCGGGGGGGCCCACCCCTACAATGAGCAGTTCTTC; cdr3_aa: CASSLTSSGGAHPYNEQFF
clone_size: .; cdr3_length: 13; d_call: .; j_call: TRBJ2-2; v_call: TRBV2; cdr3_nt: TGTGCCAGCAGTATACCAAACACCGGGGAGCTGTTTTTT; cdr3_aa: CASSIPNTGELFF
clone_size: .; cdr3_length: 14; d_call: .; j_call: TRBJ2-2; v_call: TRBV6-1; cdr3_nt: TGTGCCAGCAGTGAATGGCATAACACCGGGGAGCTGTTTTTT; cdr3_aa: CASSEWHNTGELFF
clone_size: .; cdr3_length: 15; d_call: TRBD1; j_call: TRBJ1-2; v_call: TRBV7-8; cdr3_nt: TGTGCCAGCAGCTCAATTGGGGACAGTTACTATGGCTACACCTTC; cdr3_aa: CASSSIGDSYYGYTF
clone_size: .; cdr3_length: 13; d_call: .; j_call: TRBJ2-7; v_call: TRBV11-2; cdr3_nt: TGTGCCAGCAGCCGAGATCGTCCCTACGAGCAGTACTTC; cdr3_aa: CASSRDRPYEQYF
clone_size: .; cdr3_length: 14; d_call: TRBD2; j_call: TRBJ2-1; v_call: TRBV2; cdr3_nt: TGTGCCAGCAGGGATAGCGGGGGGGCCGGTGAGCAGTTCTTC; cdr3_aa: CASRDSGGAGEQFF
clone_size: .; cdr3_length: 15; d_call: TRBD1; j_call: TRBJ2-5; v_call: TRBV5-6; cdr3_nt: TGTGCCAGCAGCCCAAGGTCAGGGGGAATGGAGACCCAGTACTTC; cdr3_aa: CASSPRSGGMETQYF
clone_size: .; cdr3_length: 14; d_call: .; j_call: TRBJ1-6; v_call: TRBV2; cdr3_nt: TGTGCCAGCGGTCCGCTGGGGGGGAATTCACCCCTCCACTTT; cdr3_aa: CASGPLGGNSPLHF
clone_size: few; cdr3_length: 10; d_call: .; j_call: TRBJ1-5; v_call: TRBV6-6; cdr3_nt: TGTGCCAGCAGTTACCCGCCCCAGCATTTT; cdr3_aa: CASSYPPQHF
clone_size: .; cdr3_length: 13; d_call: TRBD1; j_call: TRBJ1-1; v_call: TRBV6-2/TRBV6-3; cdr3_nt: TGTGCCAGCAGTTACCGAGGGGGCTTCGATGCTTTCTTT; cdr3_aa: CASSYRGGFDAFF
clone_size: once; cdr3_length: 15; d_call: .; j_call: TRBJ1-2; v_call: TRBV4-3; cdr3_nt: TGCGCCAGCAGCCAAGGAGACAGAGCTAACTATGGCTACACCTTC; cdr3_aa: CASSQGDRANYGYTF
clone_size: .; cdr3_length: 16; d_call: TRBD2; j_call: TRBJ2-1; v_call: TRBV10-3; cdr3_nt: TGTGCCATCCGCGGCAGTGGACCGGGGGGGCAGCATGAGCAGTTCTTC; cdr3_aa: CAIRGSGPGGQHEQFF
clone_size: .; cdr3_length: 16; d_call: .; j_call: TRBJ2-7; v_call: TRBV18; cdr3_nt: TGTGCCAGCTCACCACCGGGAGGGACAGTATCCTACGAGCAGTACTTC; cdr3_aa: CASSPPGGTVSYEQYF
clone_size: .; cdr3_length: 19; d_call: TRBD2; j_call: TRBJ2-7; v_call: TRBV13; cdr3_nt: TGTGCCAGCTCTAAGACGCCGGCTAGCGGGGGGTATAACCTACGATGGCAGTACTTC; cdr3_aa: CASSKTPASGGYNLRWQYF
clone_size: .; cdr3_length: 14; d_call: TRBD1; j_call: TRBJ1-6; v_call: TRBV6-5; cdr3_nt: TGTGCCAGCAGGACCACAGGGGTTGGATCACCCCTCCACTTT; cdr3_aa: CASRTTGVGSPLHF